The source of this T cell receptor beta chain is a study of blood T cell repertoires in COVID-19. Whole-study context: Sample material is recorded as cDNA or gDNA derived from T cells, B-cell-depleted T cells, or PBMCs.

This CDR3 is 11 amino acids long. The germline V gene encodes CDR1 SGHRS and CDR2 YFSETQ. With V trimmed by 4 bases and J by 15 bases, 8 bases remained unmatched. The table came from immunoSEQ multiplex PCR; TCRdb's copy has only in-frame clones and leaves some out. The table shows roughly 200,000 clones, with approximately 85% occurring only once. Participant-reported clinical history was the basis for cohort assignment. This sequence was found in a man aged 40-55 years who had recovered from COVID-19. This sequence joins TRBV5-1 and TRBJ2-3; 7 bases line up with TRBD2. The sample consisted of PBMCs or T cells enriched from blood (not recorded which). This CDR3 is CASSPGGSQYF. CDR3 DNA sequence: TGCGCCAGCAGCCCTGGCGGGAGCCAATATTTT.